These T cell receptor beta chains were read from a single sample in a study of blood T cell repertoires in COVID-19. This table comes from immunoSEQ multiplex PCR, and its TCRdb copy is limited to in-frame clones, with some not included. The top ten clones hold roughly 5% of a sample with about 140,000 clones, around 80% of them seen once. Specimen: PBMCs or T cells enriched from blood (not recorded which). These receptors all come from a man aged 70-80 years who had been exposed to COVID-19. The CDR3 runs from the conserved cysteine through the conserved F or W. The order of the fields is V gene, clone size, D gene, J gene, CDR3 protein, CDR3 DNA. The D gene is left open where the match is weak. Clone sizes are given selectively: once, few, many, or a class where the clone is expanded.

>TRBV3-1/TRBV3-2|few|NA|TRBJ1-5
CASSPRGGVQPQHF
TGTGCCAGCAGCCCCCGAGGAGGGGTCCAGCCCCAGCATTTT
>TRBV5-5|NA|NA|TRBJ1-6
CASSLGGNNSPLHF
TGTGCCAGCAGCCTCGGGGGGAATAATTCACCCCTCCACTTT
>TRBV11-2|NA|TRBD2|TRBJ2-7
CASSLGPLSGRASEQYF
TGTGCCAGCAGCTTAGGTCCCCTTAGCGGGAGGGCCTCCGAGCAGTACTTC
>TRBV15|NA|TRBD1|TRBJ2-7
CATSRASGTGGYEQYF
TGTGCCACCAGCAGAGCCTCCGGGACAGGGGGTTACGAGCAGTACTTC
>TRBV19|NA|NA|TRBJ1-2
CASSTPLAGRANYGYTF
TGTGCCAGTAGTACCCCCTTGGCAGGCCGAGCTAACTATGGCTACACCTTC
>TRBV5-1|NA|TRBD1|TRBJ1-1
CASSRQGVDTEAFF
TGCGCCAGCAGTCGTCAGGGGGTAGACACTGAAGCTTTCTTT
>TRBV19|few|TRBD1|TRBJ1-6
CASSMVDRGASPLHF
TGTGCCAGTAGTATGGTTGACAGGGGCGCCTCACCCCTCCACTTT
>TRBV5-1|NA|TRBD1|TRBJ2-1
CASSGTGGNNEQFF
TGCGCCAGCAGCGGGACAGGGGGCAACAATGAGCAGTTCTTC
>TRBV6-5|few|TRBD1|TRBJ2-7
CASTRGQGAIEQYF
TGTGCCAGCACCAGGGGACAGGGGGCGATCGAGCAGTACTTC
>TRBV30|NA|TRBD1|TRBJ1-2
CASPDRVEYGYTF
TGTGCCTCCCCGGACAGGGTGGAATATGGCTACACCTTC
>TRBV29-1|NA|TRBD2|TRBJ2-7
CSVAGTSGYEQYF
TGCAGCGTCGCCGGGACTAGCGGGTACGAGCAGTACTTC
>TRBV24-1|NA|NA|TRBJ2-3
CATKRGAHTQYF
TGTGCCACCAAACGGGGGGCGCATACGCAGTATTTT
>TRBV21-1|once|NA|TRBJ2-1
CASSQRRWEQFF
TGTGCCAGCAGCCAGCGGCGATGGGAGCAGTTCTTC
>TRBV7-2|NA|NA|TRBJ1-1
CASSFEGRANTEAFF
TGTGCCAGCAGCTTCGAGGGTAGGGCGAACACTGAAGCTTTCTTT
>TRBV12-5|once|NA|TRBJ1-4
CASGLVMTGSPPLNEKLFF
TGTGCTAGTGGTTTGGTAATGACCGGGTCTCCTCCTCTTAATGAAAAACTGTTTTTT
>TRBV6-2/TRBV6-3|NA|NA|TRBJ1-5
CASSYSTEAQHF
TGTGCCAGCAGTTACTCGACAGAGGCCCAGCATTTT
>TRBV11-2|once|TRBD1|TRBJ2-7
CASSPSGTANTYEQYF
TGTGCCAGCAGCCCGTCCGGGACAGCCAATACCTACGAGCAGTACTTC
>TRBV15|NA|NA|TRBJ2-1
CATGPRSYNEQFF
TGTGCCACCGGGCCAAGATCCTACAATGAGCAGTTCTTC
>TRBV5-1|NA|NA|TRBJ2-5
CASSSGLSSQETQYF
TGCGCCAGCAGCTCAGGGTTATCCTCCCAAGAGACCCAGTACTTC
>TRBV4-1|NA|TRBD1|TRBJ1-2
CASSRPGQANYGYTF
TGCGCCAGCAGCCGGCCGGGACAGGCTAACTATGGCTACACCTTC
>TRBV9|few|NA|TRBJ2-2
CASCLAHTGELFF
TGTGCCAGCTGTCTAGCGCACACCGGGGAGCTGTTTTTT
>TRBV15|NA|NA|TRBJ2-4
CATSPGGRLAKNIQYF
TGTGCCACCAGCCCTGGGGGGAGACTAGCCAAAAACATTCAGTACTTC
>TRBV4-2|NA|TRBD1|TRBJ1-2
CASSQRPGQGNGYTF
TGTGCCAGCAGCCAGAGGCCGGGACAGGGAAATGGCTACACCTTC
>TRBV4-3|NA|NA|TRBJ2-6
CASSQATGSLIGANVLTF
TGCGCCAGCAGCCAAGCCACAGGGTCGTTGATTGGGGCCAACGTCCTGACTTTC